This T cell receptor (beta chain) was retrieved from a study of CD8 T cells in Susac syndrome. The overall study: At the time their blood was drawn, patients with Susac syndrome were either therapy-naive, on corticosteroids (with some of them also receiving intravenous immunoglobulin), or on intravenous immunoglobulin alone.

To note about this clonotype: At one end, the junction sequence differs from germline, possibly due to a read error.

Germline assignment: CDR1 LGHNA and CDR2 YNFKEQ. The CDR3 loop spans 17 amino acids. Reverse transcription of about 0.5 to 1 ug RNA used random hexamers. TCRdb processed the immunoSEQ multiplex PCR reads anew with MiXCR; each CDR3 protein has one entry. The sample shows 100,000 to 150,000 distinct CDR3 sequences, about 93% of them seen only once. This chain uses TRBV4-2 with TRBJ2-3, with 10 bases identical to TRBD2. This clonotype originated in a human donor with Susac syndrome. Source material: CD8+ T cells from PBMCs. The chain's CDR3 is CASSEETAGGPGDTQYF. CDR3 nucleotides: TGTGCCAGCAGCGAAGAAACAGCGGGGGGGCCAGGAGATACGCAGTATTTT.